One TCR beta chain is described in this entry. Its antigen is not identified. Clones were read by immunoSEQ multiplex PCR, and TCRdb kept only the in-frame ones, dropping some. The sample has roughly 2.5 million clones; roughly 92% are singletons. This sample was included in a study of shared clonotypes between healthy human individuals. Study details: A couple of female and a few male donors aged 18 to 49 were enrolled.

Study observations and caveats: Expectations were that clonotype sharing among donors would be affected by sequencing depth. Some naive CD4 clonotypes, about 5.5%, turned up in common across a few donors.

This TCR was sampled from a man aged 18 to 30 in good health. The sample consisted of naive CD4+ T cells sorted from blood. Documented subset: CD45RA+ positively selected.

The CDR3: CASSLGGLPQETQYF. DNA of the CDR3: TGTGCCAGCAGCTTAGGGGGGTTGCCGCAAGAGACCCAGTACTTC. The chain uses TRBV7-9 and TRBJ2-5; tentatively, D is TRBD1 or TRBD2 (5 bases each). Germline V gene sequence: CDR1 SEHNR, CDR2 FQNEAQ (reference sequence). Trimming removed 1 base at V and 2 bases at J, with 11 bases between. This CDR3 comprises 15 residues.